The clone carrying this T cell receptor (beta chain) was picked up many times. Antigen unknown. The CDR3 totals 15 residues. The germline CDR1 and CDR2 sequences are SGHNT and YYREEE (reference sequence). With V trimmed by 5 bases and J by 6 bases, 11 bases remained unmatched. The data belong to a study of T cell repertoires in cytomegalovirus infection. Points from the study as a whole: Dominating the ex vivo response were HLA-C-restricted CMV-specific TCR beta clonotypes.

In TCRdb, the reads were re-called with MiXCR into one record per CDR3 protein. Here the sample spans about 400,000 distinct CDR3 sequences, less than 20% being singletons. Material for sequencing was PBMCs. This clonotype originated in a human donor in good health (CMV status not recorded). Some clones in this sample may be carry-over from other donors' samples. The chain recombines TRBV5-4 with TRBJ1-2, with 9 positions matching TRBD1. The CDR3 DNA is TGTGCCAGCAGATCTCCGGGACAGGGTTTGCATGGCTACACCTTC. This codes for CASRSPGQGLHGYTF.